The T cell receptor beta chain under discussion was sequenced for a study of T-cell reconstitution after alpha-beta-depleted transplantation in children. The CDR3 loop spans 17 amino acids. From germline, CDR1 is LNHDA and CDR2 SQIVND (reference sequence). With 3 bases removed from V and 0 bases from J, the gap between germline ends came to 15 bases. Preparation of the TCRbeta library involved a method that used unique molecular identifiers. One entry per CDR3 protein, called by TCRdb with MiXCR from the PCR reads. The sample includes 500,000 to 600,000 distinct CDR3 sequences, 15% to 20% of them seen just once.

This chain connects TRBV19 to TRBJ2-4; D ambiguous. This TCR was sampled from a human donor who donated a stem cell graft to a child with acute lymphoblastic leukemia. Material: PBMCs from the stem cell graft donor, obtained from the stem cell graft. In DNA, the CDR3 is TGTGCCAGTAGTATCGTTGCCGGAGACGTAGCCAAAAACATTCAGTACTTC. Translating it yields CASSIVAGDVAKNIQYF.